The entry below gives a single T cell receptor beta chain sequence along with its context. The junction shows a germline mismatch at one end, possibly a read error. This beta chain represents an off-target read in a library built for alpha chains; its size is of limited meaning. CD25-based Treg depletion was applied to purified naive CD4+ T cells. Semi-nested PCR with Nested Universal Primer A followed constant-region reverse priming of full-length variable regions. TCRdb independently ran MiXCR on the 5' RACE reads; one entry per CDR3 protein. The sample lists about 180 distinct CDR3 sequences, about 94% occurring once. Germline values: CDR1 MNHEY, CDR2 SVGAGI. The CDR3 consists of 16 residues.

The rearrangement joins TRBV6-5 to TRBJ1-2; 12 bases fit TRBD1. The clonotype originates from a female donor with breast cancer. Material: naive CD4+ T cells sorted from blood. The subset denotes: naive CD4+ T cells, CD4+CD45RA+CD25-. The CDR3 nucleotides read TGTGCCGGCAGTCTCGGGACAGGGGGCCCTAACTATGGCTACACCTTC. It encodes CAGSLGTGGPNYGYTF.